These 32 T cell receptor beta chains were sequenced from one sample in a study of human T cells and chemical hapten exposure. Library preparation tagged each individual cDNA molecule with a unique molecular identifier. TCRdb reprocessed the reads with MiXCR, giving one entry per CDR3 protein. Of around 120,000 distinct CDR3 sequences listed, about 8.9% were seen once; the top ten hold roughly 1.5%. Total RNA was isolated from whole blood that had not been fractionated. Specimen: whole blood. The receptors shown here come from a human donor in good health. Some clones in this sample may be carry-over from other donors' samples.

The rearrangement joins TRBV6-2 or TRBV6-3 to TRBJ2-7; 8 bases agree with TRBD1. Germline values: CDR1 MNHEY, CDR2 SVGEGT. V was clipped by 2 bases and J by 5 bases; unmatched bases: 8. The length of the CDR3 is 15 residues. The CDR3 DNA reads TGTGCCAGCAGTTACCCCGACAGGGGTCTGAACGAGCAGTACTTC. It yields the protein CASSYPDRGLNEQYF.

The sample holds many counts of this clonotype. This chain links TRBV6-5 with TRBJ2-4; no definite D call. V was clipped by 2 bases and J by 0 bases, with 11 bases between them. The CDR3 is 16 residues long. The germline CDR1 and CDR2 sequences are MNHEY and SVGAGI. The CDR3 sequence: CASSYGGEVAKNIQYF. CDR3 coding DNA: TGTGCCAGCAGTTACGGCGGTGAGGTAGCCAAAAACATTCAGTACTTC.

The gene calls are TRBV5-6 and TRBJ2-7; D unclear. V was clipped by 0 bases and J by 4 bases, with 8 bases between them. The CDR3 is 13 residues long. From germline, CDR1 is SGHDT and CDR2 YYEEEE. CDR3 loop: CASSLVSEYEQYF. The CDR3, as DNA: TGTGCCAGCAGCTTGGTATCTGAGTACGAGCAGTACTTC.

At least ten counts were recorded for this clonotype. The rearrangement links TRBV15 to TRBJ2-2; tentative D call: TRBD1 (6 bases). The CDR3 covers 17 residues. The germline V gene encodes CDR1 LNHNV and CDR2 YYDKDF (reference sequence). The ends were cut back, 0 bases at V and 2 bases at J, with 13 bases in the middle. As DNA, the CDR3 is TGTGCCACCAGCAGAGATGGGGCAGGGGTTAACACCGGGGAGCTGTTTTTT. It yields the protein CATSRDGAGVNTGELFF.

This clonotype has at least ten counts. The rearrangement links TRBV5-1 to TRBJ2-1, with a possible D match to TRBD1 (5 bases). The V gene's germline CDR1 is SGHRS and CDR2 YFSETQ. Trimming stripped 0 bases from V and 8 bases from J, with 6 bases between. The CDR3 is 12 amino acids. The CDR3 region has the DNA TGCGCCAGCAGCTTGGAAGGGGATGAGCAGTTCTTC. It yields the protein CASSLEGDEQFF.

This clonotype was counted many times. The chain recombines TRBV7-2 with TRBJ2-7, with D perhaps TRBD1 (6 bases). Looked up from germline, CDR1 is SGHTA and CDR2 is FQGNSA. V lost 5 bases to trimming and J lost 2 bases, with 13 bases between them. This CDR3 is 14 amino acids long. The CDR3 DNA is TGTGCCAGCAGCAATAACAGGGTAGCCTACGAGCAGTACTTC. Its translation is CASSNNRVAYEQYF. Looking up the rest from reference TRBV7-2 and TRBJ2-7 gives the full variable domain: GAGVSQSPSNKVTEKGKDVELRCDPISGHTALYWYRQSLGQGLEFLIYFQGNSAPDKSGLPSDRFSAERTGGSVSTLTIQRTQQEDSAVYLCASSNNRVAYEQYFGPGTRLTVT.

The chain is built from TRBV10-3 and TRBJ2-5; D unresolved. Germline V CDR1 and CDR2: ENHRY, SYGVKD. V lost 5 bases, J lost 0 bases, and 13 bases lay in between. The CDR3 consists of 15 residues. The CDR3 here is CAISPQADYQETQYF. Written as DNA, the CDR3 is TGTGCCATCAGTCCCCAGGCCGACTACCAAGAGACCCAGTACTTC.

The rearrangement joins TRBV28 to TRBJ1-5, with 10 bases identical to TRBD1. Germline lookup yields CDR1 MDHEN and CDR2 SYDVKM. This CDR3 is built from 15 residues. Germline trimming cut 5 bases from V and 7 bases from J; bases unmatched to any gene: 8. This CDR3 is CASSPQTGGEQPQHF. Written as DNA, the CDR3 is TGTGCCAGCAGTCCGCAGACAGGGGGCGAGCAGCCCCAGCATTTT.

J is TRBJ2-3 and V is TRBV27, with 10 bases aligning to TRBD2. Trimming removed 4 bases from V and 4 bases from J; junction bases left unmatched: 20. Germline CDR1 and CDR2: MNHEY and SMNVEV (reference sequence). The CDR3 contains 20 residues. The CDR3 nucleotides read TGTGCCAGCAGTTCATCATCCCTCTCCCTCTTAGCGGGGGGAGCAGATACGCAGTATTTT. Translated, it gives CASSSSSLSLLAGGADTQYF.

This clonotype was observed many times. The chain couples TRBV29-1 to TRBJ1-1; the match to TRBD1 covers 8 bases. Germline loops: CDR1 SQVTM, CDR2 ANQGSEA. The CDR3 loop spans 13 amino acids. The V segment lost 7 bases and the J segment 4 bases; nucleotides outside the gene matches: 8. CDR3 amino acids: CSASGTGATEAFF. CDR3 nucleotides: TGCAGCGCTTCCGGGACAGGAGCCACTGAAGCTTTCTTT. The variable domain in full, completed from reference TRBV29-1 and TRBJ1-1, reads SAVISQKPSRDICQRGTSLTIQCQVDSQVTMMFWYRQQPGQSLTLIATANQGSEATYESGFVIDKFPISRPNLTFSTLTVSNMSPEDSSIYLCSASGTGATEAFFGQGTRLTVV.

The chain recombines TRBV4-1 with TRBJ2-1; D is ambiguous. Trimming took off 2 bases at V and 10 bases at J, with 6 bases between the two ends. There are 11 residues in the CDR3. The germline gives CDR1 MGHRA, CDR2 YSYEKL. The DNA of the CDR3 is TGCGCCAGCAGCCAATCAGCGGAGCAGTTCTTC. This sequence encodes CASSQSAEQFF.

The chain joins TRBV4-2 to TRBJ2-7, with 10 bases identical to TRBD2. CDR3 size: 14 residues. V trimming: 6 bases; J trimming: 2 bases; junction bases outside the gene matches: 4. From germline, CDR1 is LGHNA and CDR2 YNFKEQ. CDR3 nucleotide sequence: TGTGCCAGCAGTGAGCGGGAGGGACCCTACGAGCAGTACTTC. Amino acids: CASSEREGPYEQYF.

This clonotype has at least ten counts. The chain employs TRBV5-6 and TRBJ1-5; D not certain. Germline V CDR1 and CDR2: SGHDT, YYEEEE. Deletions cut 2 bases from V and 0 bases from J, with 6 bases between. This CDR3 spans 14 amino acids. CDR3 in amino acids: CASSFSSSNQPQHF. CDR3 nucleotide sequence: TGTGCCAGCAGCTTCTCTAGTAGCAATCAGCCCCAGCATTTT.

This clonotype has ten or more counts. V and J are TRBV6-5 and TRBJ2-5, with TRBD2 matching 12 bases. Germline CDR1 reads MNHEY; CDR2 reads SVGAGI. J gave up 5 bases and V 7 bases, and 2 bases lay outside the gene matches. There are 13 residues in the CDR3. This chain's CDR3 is CASKLAGGETQYF. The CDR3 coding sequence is TGTGCCAGCAAACTAGCGGGAGGCGAGACCCAGTACTTC.

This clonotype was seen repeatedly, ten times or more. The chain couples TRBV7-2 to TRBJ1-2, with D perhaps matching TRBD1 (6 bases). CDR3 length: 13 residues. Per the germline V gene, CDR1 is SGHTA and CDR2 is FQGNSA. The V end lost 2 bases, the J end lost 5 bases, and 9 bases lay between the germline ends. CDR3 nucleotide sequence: TGTGCCAGCAGCTTAAACAGGGATTATGGCTACACCTTC. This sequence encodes CASSLNRDYGYTF.

CDR3 coding DNA: TGTGCCAGCAGTTCAATGACAGGACCGAACACTGAAGCTTTCTTT. This gives the protein CASSSMTGPNTEAFF. The rearrangement uses TRBV6-5 and TRBJ1-1; maybe TRBD1 (6 bases). The CDR3 runs 15 residues. Deletions cut 4 bases from V and 1 base from J, with 13 bases between. Per the germline V gene, CDR1 is MNHEY and CDR2 is SVGAGI.

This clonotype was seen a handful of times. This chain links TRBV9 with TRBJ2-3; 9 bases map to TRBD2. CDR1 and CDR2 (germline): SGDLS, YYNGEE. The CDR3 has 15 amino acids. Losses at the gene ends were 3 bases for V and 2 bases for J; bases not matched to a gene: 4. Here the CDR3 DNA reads TGTGCCAGCAGCGGTAGCGGGAGCCCCACAGATACGCAGTATTTT. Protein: CASSGSGSPTDTQYF. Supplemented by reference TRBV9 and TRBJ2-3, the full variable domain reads DSGVTQTPKHLITATGQRVTLRCSPRSGDLSVYWYQQSLDQGLQFLIQYYNGEERAKGNILERFSAQQFPDLHSELNLSSLELGDSALYFCASSGSGSPTDTQYFGPGTRLTVL.

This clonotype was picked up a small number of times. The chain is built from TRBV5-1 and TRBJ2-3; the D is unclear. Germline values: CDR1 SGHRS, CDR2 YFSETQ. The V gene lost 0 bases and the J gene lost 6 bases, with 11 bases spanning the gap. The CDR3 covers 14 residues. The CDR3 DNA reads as TGCGCCAGCAGCTTGGAGCGCCTGCAGGATACGCAGTATTTT. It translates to CASSLERLQDTQYF.

DNA of the CDR3: TGTGCCAGCAGCTTCCCGGACAGGGCTGGCAATCAGCCCCAGCATTTT. Its translation: CASSFPDRAGNQPQHF. The chain employs TRBV7-3 and TRBJ1-5, with 8 bases aligning to TRBD1. This CDR3 is 16 amino acids long. The V and J ends lost 3 bases and 2 bases, in that order; junction bases with no gene match: 6. Germline loops: CDR1 SGHTA, CDR2 FQGTGA. The variable domain in full, with the rest retrieved from reference TRBV7-3 and TRBJ1-5, is GAGVSQTPSNKVTEKGKYVELRCDPISGHTALYWYRQSLGQGPEFLIYFQGTGAADDSGLPNDRFFAVRPEGSVSTLKIQRTERGDSAVYLCASSFPDRAGNQPQHFGDGTRLSIL.

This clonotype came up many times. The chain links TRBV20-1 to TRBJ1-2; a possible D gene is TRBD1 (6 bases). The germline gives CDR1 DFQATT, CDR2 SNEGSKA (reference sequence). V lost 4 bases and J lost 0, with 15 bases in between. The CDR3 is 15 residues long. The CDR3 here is CSAIQGAQANYGYTF. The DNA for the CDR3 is TGCAGTGCTATACAGGGTGCCCAAGCTAACTATGGCTACACCTTC.

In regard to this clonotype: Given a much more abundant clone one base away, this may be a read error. The CDR3: CSASQLGGGGLPSTEAFF. In nucleotides, the CDR3 is TGCAGTGCTAGCCAATTAGGGGGGGGCGGATTACCGAGCACTGAAGCTTTCTTT. J is TRBJ1-1 and V is TRBV20-1, with D possibly TRBD1 on 6 matching bases. Germline lookup yields CDR1 DFQATT and CDR2 SNEGSKA (reference sequence). V dropped 3 bases and J dropped 4 bases, with 27 bases sitting between them. The CDR3 runs 18 residues.

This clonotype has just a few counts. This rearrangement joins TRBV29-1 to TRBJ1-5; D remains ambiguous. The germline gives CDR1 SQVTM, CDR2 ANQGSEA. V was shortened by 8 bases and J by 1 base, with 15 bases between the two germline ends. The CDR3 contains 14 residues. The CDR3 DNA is TGCAGCCTGCCCAACCCCGGGAGCAATCAGCCCCAGCATTTT. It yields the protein CSLPNPGSNQPQHF. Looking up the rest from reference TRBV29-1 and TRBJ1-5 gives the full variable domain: SAVISQKPSRDICQRGTSLTIQCQVDSQVTMMFWYRQQPGQSLTLIATANQGSEATYESGFVIDKFPISRPNLTFSTLTVSNMSPEDSSIYLCSLPNPGSNQPQHFGDGTRLSIL.

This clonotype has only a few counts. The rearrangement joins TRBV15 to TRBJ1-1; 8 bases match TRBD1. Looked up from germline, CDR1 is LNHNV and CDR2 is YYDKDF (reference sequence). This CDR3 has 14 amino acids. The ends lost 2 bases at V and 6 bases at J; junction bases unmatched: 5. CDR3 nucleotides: TGTGCCACCAGCAGACGACAGGGGACCGCTGAAGCTTTCTTT. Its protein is CATSRRQGTAEAFF. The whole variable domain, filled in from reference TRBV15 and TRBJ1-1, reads DAMVIQNPRYQVTQFGKPVTLSCSQTLNHNVMYWYQQKSSQAPKLLFHYYDKDFNNEADTPDNFQSRRPNTSFCFLDIRSPGLGDTAMYLCATSRRQGTAEAFFGQGTRLTVV.

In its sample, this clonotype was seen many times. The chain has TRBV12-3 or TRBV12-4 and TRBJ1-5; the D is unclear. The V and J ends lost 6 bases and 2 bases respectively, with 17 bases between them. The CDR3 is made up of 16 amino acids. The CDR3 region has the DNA TGTGCCAGCAGCGCCTTACTAGGCCAGCGCAATCAGCCCCAGCATTTT. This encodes CASSALLGQRNQPQHF.

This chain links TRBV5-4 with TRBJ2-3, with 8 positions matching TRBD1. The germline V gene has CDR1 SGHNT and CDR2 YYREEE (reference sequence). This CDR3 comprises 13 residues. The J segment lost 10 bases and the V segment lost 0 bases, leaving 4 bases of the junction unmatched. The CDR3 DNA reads TGTGCCAGCAGCTTGGACAGGGGGAAGGCGCAGTATTTT. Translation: CASSLDRGKAQYF.

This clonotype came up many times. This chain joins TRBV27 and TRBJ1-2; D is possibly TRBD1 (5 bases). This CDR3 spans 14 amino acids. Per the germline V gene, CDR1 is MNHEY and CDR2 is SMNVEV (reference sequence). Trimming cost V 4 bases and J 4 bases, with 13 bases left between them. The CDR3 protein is CASSSHSGGYGYTF. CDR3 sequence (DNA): TGTGCCAGCAGTTCCCACAGTGGGGGCTATGGCTACACCTTC.

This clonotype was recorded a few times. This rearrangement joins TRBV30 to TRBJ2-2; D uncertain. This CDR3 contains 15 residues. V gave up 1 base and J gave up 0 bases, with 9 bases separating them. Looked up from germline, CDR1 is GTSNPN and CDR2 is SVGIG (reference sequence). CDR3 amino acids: CAWSADPPNTGELFF. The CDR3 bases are TGTGCCTGGAGTGCCGACCCTCCGAACACCGGGGAGCTGTTTTTT.

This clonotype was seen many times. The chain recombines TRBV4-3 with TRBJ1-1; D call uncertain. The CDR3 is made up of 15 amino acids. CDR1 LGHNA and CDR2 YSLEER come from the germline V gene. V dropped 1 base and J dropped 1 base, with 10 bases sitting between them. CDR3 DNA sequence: TGCGCCAGCAGCCAAGGGGCCGTGGGGAACACTGAAGCTTTCTTT. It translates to CASSQGAVGNTEAFF.

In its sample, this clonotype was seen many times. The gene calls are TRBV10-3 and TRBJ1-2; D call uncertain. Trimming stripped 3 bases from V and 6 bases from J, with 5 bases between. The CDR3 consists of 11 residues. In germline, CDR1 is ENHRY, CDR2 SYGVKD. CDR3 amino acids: CAISDMDGYTF. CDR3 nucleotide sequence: TGTGCCATCAGTGATATGGATGGCTACACCTTC.

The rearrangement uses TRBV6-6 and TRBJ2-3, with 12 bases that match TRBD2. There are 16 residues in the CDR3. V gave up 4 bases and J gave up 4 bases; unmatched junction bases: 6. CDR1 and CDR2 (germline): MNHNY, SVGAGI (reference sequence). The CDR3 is CASSSWTSGDADTQYF. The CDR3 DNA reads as TGTGCCAGCAGTTCCTGGACTAGCGGGGACGCAGATACGCAGTATTTT.

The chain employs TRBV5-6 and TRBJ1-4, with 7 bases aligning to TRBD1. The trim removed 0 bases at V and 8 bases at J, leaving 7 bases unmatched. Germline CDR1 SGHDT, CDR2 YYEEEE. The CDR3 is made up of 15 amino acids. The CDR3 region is CASSLGTGKGEKLFF. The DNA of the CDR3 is TGTGCCAGCAGCTTGGGGACAGGAAAAGGCGAAAAACTGTTTTTT.

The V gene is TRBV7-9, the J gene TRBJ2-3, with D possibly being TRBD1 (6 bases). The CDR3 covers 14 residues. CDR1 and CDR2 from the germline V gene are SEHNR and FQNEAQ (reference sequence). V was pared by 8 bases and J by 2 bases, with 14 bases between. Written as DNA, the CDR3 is TGTGCCAGCTCCCCTGGGGACACCACAGATACGCAGTATTTT. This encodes CASSPGDTTDTQYF.